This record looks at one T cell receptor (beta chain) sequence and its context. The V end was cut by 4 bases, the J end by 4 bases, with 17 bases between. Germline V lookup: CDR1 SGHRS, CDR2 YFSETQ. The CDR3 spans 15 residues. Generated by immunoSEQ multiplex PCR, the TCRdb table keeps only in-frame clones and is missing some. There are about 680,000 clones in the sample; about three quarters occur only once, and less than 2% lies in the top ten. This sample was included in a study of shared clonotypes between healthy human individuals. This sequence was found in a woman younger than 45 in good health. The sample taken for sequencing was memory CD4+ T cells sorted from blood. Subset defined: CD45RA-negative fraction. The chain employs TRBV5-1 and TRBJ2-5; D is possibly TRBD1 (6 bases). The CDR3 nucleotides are TGCGCCAGCAGCCTCTCCCAGGGGCCCATAGAGACCCAGTACTTC. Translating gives CASSLSQGPIETQYF.